A single sample gave rise to the 21 T cell receptor beta chains below, sequenced in a study of blood T cell repertoires in COVID-19. Using immunoSEQ multiplex PCR, the repertoire was profiled, and TCRdb retains in-frame clones only, with some absent. This repertoire shows fewer than 200,000 clones, 86% found once; its top ten account for roughly 9.1%. Sequencing was performed on peripheral blood. The source of these receptors is a man in his fifties or sixties with active or convalescent COVID-19.

This chain links TRBV7-2 with TRBJ1-1; D gene uncertain. V lost 0 bases, J lost 9 bases, and 11 bases lay in between. The CDR3 is 13 amino acids. Germline V lookup: CDR1 SGHTA, CDR2 FQGNSA. The CDR3 spells CASSLARHLQAFF. CDR3 DNA sequence: TGTGCCAGCAGCTTAGCTCGACACCTCCAAGCTTTCTTT.

The chain is built from TRBV4-1 and TRBJ2-5; no clear D. Germline V gene sequence: CDR1 MGHRA, CDR2 YSYEKL. The CDR3 sequence is 14 residues long. Trimming took 1 base from V and 0 from J, leaving 6 bases between them. The CDR3 region has the DNA TGCGCCAGCAGCCAAGCCCCCTACCAAGAGACCCAGTACTTC. Translated: CASSQAPYQETQYF.

The chain uses TRBV7-3 and TRBJ2-3, with 9 bases fitting TRBD2. CDR3 length equals 16 residues. The V and J ends lost 4 bases and 0 bases, in that order; junction bases with no gene match: 5. Germline-derived CDR1 and CDR2 are SGHTA and FQGTGA. The CDR3 DNA reads TGTGCCAGCAGCTCCAAGACTAGCGGAAGCACAGATACGCAGTATTTT. Residues: CASSSKTSGSTDTQYF.

The DNA for the CDR3 is TGTGCCAGCAGTGAAGGAGGGAGCTCCTACGAGCAGTACTTC. This sequence encodes CASSEGGSSYEQYF. This chain joins TRBV6-1 and TRBJ2-7; D may be TRBD2 (5 bases). The CDR3 is 14 residues long. V lost 1 base and J lost 0, with 7 bases in between. Germline assignment: CDR1 MNHNS and CDR2 SASEGT.

V and J are TRBV15 and TRBJ2-5; 8 bases are shared with TRBD1. J was trimmed by 5 bases and V by 5 bases; bases with no gene match: 10. CDR3 size: 15 residues. CDR1 is LNHNV and CDR2 is YYDKDF in the germline V gene (reference sequence). CDR3 DNA sequence: TGTGCCACCAGCTCGCGGACAGGGATCTGGGAGACCCAGTACTTC. This codes for CATSSRTGIWETQYF.

The chain recombines TRBV7-9 with TRBJ2-2, with TRBD2 matching over 7 bases. J lost 5 bases, V lost 6 bases, and 15 bases had no gene match. Germline CDR1 is SEHNR and CDR2 is FQNEAQ (reference sequence). CDR3 length: 17 amino acids. The CDR3 DNA follows: TGTGCCAGCAGGATGAGAGAAGGCAGCGGGGAAACCGGGGAGCTGTTTTTT. Protein sequence: CASRMREGSGETGELFF.

V and J are TRBV5-4 and TRBJ1-2; D is perhaps TRBD1 (5 bases). Trimming shortened V by 1 base and J by 2 bases, and 9 bases separated the two germline ends. Germline V lookup: CDR1 SGHNT, CDR2 YYREEE (reference sequence). There are 14 residues in the CDR3. CDR3 in amino acids: CASSLKQDNYGYTF. The CDR3 DNA follows: TGTGCCAGCAGCTTGAAACAGGACAACTATGGCTACACCTTC. Variable domain in full (rest from reference TRBV5-4 and TRBJ1-2): ETGVTQSPTHLIKTRGQQVTLRCSSQSGHNTVSWYQQALGQGPQFIFQYYREEENGRGNFPPRFSGLQFPNYSSELNVNALELDDSALYLCASSLKQDNYGYTFGSGTRLTVV.

This chain's CDR3 is CASSPGASGNGYTF. The DNA of the CDR3 is TGTGCCAGCAGCCCAGGGGCTTCGGGGAATGGCTACACCTTC. This rearrangement joins TRBV3-1 (or the pseudogene TRBV3-2) to TRBJ1-2, with D perhaps matching TRBD1 (6 bases). This CDR3 has 14 amino acids. The V end lost 4 bases, the J end lost 6 bases, and 15 bases lay between the germline ends. The germline V gene has CDR1 LGHDT and CDR2 YNNKEL (reference sequence).

The chain combines TRBV27 with TRBJ2-3; D perhaps matches TRBD2 (7 bases). Trimming took 7 bases from V and 7 from J, leaving 12 bases between them. This CDR3 is 12 amino acids long. Germline V lookup: CDR1 MNHEY, CDR2 SMNVEV (reference sequence). The chain's CDR3 is CASKGGAYTQYF. The CDR3 nucleotides read TGTGCCAGCAAGGGGGGGGCCTATACGCAGTATTTT.

The chain couples TRBV6-1 to TRBJ2-2, with 7 nucleotides matching TRBD2. V shed 4 bases, J shed 1 base, and the junction held 6 bases outside the gene matches. This CDR3 region has 16 residues. Germline CDR1 MNHNS, CDR2 SASEGT. The CDR3 is CASSVRPSGNTGELFF. The CDR3 nucleotides read TGTGCCAGCAGTGTTCGTCCTAGCGGGAACACCGGGGAGCTGTTTTTT.

The chain carries TRBV10-2 and TRBJ1-3, with TRBD1 as a possible D gene (5 bases). CDR1 and CDR2 from the germline V gene are WSHSY and SAAADI. The ends were cut back, 0 bases at V and 0 bases at J, with 9 bases in the middle. CDR3 length equals 16 residues. CDR3 in amino acids: CASSESTGSSGNTIYF. In DNA form, the CDR3 reads TGCGCCAGCAGTGAGTCAACAGGATCCTCTGGAAACACCATATATTTT.

This chain uses TRBV6-6 with TRBJ2-7, with D tentatively TRBD1 (6 bases). CDR3 size: 15 residues. V lost 5 bases and J lost 3, with 17 bases in between. Looked up from germline, CDR1 is MNHNY and CDR2 is SVGAGI (reference sequence). The CDR3 spells CASSTSDSLVYEQYF. CDR3 nucleotide sequence: TGTGCCAGCAGTACCTCGGACAGTTTAGTCTACGAGCAGTACTTC.

The chain carries TRBV7-3 and TRBJ1-1; D is unclear. V lost 5 bases, J lost 2 bases, and 9 bases lay in between. CDR3 length: 13 residues. Germline lookup yields CDR1 SGHTA and CDR2 FQGTGA. The CDR3 reads CASSITVNTEAFF. For the CDR3, the DNA is TGTGCCAGCAGCATCACAGTTAACACTGAAGCTTTCTTT.

This clone was counted a few times. The CDR3 nucleotides are TGCGCCAGAACTCGCCCACCCGAGCAGTACTTC. Protein product: CARTRPPEQYF. The V and J genes are TRBV10-1 and TRBJ2-7; no firm D call. V gave up 9 bases and J gave up 6 bases, with 12 bases separating them. Germline V gives CDR1 WNHNN, CDR2 SYGVQD (reference sequence). This CDR3 region has 11 residues.

The chain uses TRBV28 and TRBJ2-1; 9 positions agree with TRBD1. Germline V gene sequence: CDR1 MDHEN, CDR2 SYDVKM. The CDR3 runs 15 residues. J was trimmed by 4 bases and V by 5 bases; bases with no gene match: 6. The CDR3: CASSDDRGAYNEQFF. Here the CDR3 DNA reads TGTGCCAGCAGTGACGACAGGGGGGCGTACAATGAGCAGTTCTTC.

CDR3 in DNA: TGTGCCAGCAGTTTACATTCTGGCTACACCTTC. Protein sequence: CASSLHSGYTF. This chain uses TRBV12-3 or TRBV12-4 with TRBJ1-2; D not resolved. V was pared by 2 bases and J by 7 bases, with 5 bases between. The CDR3 runs 11 residues.

The chain carries TRBV5-1 and TRBJ2-1, with 11 bases matching TRBD1. The CDR3 is made up of 16 amino acids. CDR1 and CDR2 (germline): SGHRS, YFSETQ. The junction had 14 bases not matched to a gene; V was cut back by 0 bases and J by 15 bases. CDR3 in DNA: TGCGCCAGCAGCTTGGCCGGGACAGGGGGTTTGAGTGTTGGGTTCTTC. Protein: CASSLAGTGGLSVGFF.

This chain joins TRBV11-3 and TRBJ1-1, with a tentative D call TRBD1 (5 bases). From germline, CDR1 is SGHNT and CDR2 YENEEA. Trimming took 4 bases from V and 4 from J, leaving 10 bases between them. There are 13 residues in the CDR3. In DNA form, the CDR3 reads TGTGCCAGCAGCTCAGGGTGGTCCACTGAAGCTTTCTTT. As protein: CASSSGWSTEAFF. Together with reference TRBV11-3 and TRBJ1-1, the CDR3 gives the full variable domain: EAGVVQSPRYKIIEKKQPVAFWCNPISGHNTLYWYLQNLGQGPELLIRYENEEAVDDSQLPKDRFSAERLKGVDSTLKIQPAELGDSAVYLCASSSGWSTEAFFGQGTRLTVV.

This chain connects TRBV7-9 to TRBJ2-5; TRBD1 is a possible D gene (6 bases). The CDR3 length is 15 residues. V was trimmed by 5 bases and J by 4 bases, leaving 17 bases between them. The germline CDR1 and CDR2 sequences are SEHNR and FQNEAQ (reference sequence). CDR3 coding DNA: TGTGCCAGCAGCCCCCAGGGGAGCGGTTTAGAGACCCAGTACTTC. It is translated as CASSPQGSGLETQYF.

The chain links TRBV24-1 to TRBJ2-3, with D uncertain. CDR1 KGHDR and CDR2 SFDVKD come from the germline V gene. The ends were cut back, 1 base at V and 1 base at J, with 8 bases in the middle. The CDR3 runs to 15 residues. The CDR3 nucleotides read TGTGCCACCAGTGATTTCCGCGGAGGCACAGATACGCAGTATTTT. It is translated as CATSDFRGGTDTQYF.

The chain is built from TRBV15 and TRBJ2-5, with D perhaps TRBD2 (6 bases). The ends were cut back, 1 base at V and 4 bases at J, with 13 bases in the middle. The CDR3 is made up of 15 amino acids. Per germline, CDR1 LNHNV and CDR2 YYDKDF (reference sequence). The CDR3, as DNA: TGTGCCACCAGCAGAGGCGGGGTCGGAGGAGAGACCCAGTACTTC. It yields the protein CATSRGGVGGETQYF.